The 16 T cell receptor beta chains below come from one sample, sequenced in a study of T-cell reconstitution after alpha-beta-depleted transplantation in children. The library targeted TCRbeta and was prepared with unique molecular identifiers. TCRdb re-derived calls from the PCR reads in MiXCR, one entry per CDR3 protein. This repertoire shows 100,000 or so distinct CDR3 sequences, around 6% found once; its top ten account for about 6%. The source was PBMCs, mostly from graft donor cells, collected 60 days after TCRalphabeta/CD19-depleted stem cell transplant. These receptors came from a female patient aged 2 to 10 who had a stem cell transplant for Fanconi anemia, so the T cells may come from the graft donor.

This clonotype has ten or more counts. V and J are TRBV5-1 and TRBJ1-1; 8 bases are a match to TRBD1. CDR1 is SGHRS and CDR2 is YFSETQ in the germline V gene. CDR3 length equals 15 residues. The junction had 10 bases not matched to a gene; V was cut back by 0 bases and J by 9 bases. The CDR3 loop reads CASSLASQGAKQAFF. The CDR3 DNA is TGCGCCAGCAGCTTGGCCAGTCAGGGGGCGAAGCAAGCTTTCTTT. The full variable domain, rest sourced from reference TRBV5-1 and TRBJ1-1, is KAGVTQTPRYLIKTRGQQVTLSCSPISGHRSVSWYQQTPGQGLQFLFEYFSETQRNKGNFPGRFSGRQFSNSRSEMNVSTLELGDSALYLCASSLASQGAKQAFFGQGTRLTVV.

This clonotype appeared many times. The chain employs TRBV6-1 and TRBJ1-5; possible D gene TRBD1, 6 bases. The V end lost 6 bases, the J end lost 6 bases, and 18 bases lay between the germline ends. CDR3 length: 15 amino acids. Germline V gene data show CDR1 as MNHNS and CDR2 as SASEGT. This CDR3 is CASREFWGQGQPQHF. CDR3 sequence (DNA): TGTGCCAGCAGAGAATTCTGGGGGCAGGGTCAGCCCCAGCATTTT.

This clonotype was observed many times. The chain employs TRBV28 and TRBJ2-1; 8 bases are a match to TRBD2. Germline loops: CDR1 MDHEN, CDR2 SYDVKM. After removal of 10 bases from V and 2 bases from J, the junction contained 4 bases not matched to a gene. The CDR3 has 13 amino acids. The CDR3 loop reads CATREGPYNEQFF. CDR3 DNA: TGTGCCACTCGGGAGGGCCCCTACAATGAGCAGTTCTTC.

V usage is TRBV28 and J usage is TRBJ2-5; D gene uncertain. Looked up from germline, CDR1 is MDHEN and CDR2 is SYDVKM. The V end was cut by 1 base, the J end by 1 base, with 10 bases between. The CDR3 length is 15 residues. The CDR3 DNA follows: TGTGCCAGCAGTTTATTGATTGCGGTCCAAGAGACCCAGTACTTC. It is translated as CASSLLIAVQETQYF.

The chain is built from TRBV6-1 and TRBJ2-4; D is unresolved. CDR3 length: 13 residues. Trimming took 2 bases from V and 5 from J, leaving 7 bases between them. The germline CDR1 and CDR2 sequences are MNHNS and SASEGT. The CDR3 bases are TGTGCCAGCAGTGAAACCGGACAAAACATTCAGTACTTC. Protein sequence: CASSETGQNIQYF.

The sample holds a few counts of this clonotype. V gene TRBV2 combines with J gene TRBJ1-6; D gene uncertain. The CDR3 is 14 residues long. CDR1 and CDR2 from the germline V gene are SNHLY and FYNNEI. The V end lost 6 bases, the J end lost 9 bases, and 15 bases lay between the germline ends. The CDR3 sequence is CASRVAGLGSPLHF. CDR3 nucleotide sequence: TGTGCCAGCAGAGTCGCGGGATTGGGTTCACCCCTCCACTTT.

This clonotype occurred many times. The rearrangement links TRBV7-9 to TRBJ2-7; 10 bases are a match to TRBD2. The CDR3 is made up of 14 amino acids. Unmatched junction bases numbered 4, after V lost 2 bases and J lost 6 bases. Germline loops: CDR1 SEHNR, CDR2 FQNEAQ (reference sequence). CDR3 nucleotides: TGTGCCAGCAGCTTACTAGCGGGAGTGGCCGAGCAGTACTTC. As protein: CASSLLAGVAEQYF.

This clonotype was recorded at least ten times. V is TRBV12-3 or TRBV12-4 and J is TRBJ2-3; tentatively, D is TRBD2 (5 bases). The V end was cut by 3 bases, the J end by 0 bases, with 10 bases between. The CDR3 spans 15 residues. The CDR3 bases are TGTGCCAGCAGTTTCCGGGGATCTAGCACAGATACGCAGTATTTT. Translation gives CASSFRGSSTDTQYF.

Comment on this clonotype: This may stem from a read error, because a much larger clone lies one nucleotide away. The chain has TRBV20-1 and TRBJ1-5; a possible D gene is TRBD1 (5 bases). CDR3 length equals 16 residues. Germline V gene data show CDR1 as DFQATT and CDR2 as SNEGSKA (reference sequence). The chain's CDR3 is CCARDPYGRENQPQHF. CDR3 coding DNA: TGCTGTGCTAGAGATCCCTACGGCAGGGAGAATCAGCCCCAGCATTTT.

This clonotype was seen ten or more times. The chain joins TRBV29-1 to TRBJ1-2, with D uncertain. CDR1 and CDR2 from the germline V gene are SQVTM and ANQGSEA. The CDR3 extends over 12 amino acids. V dropped 3 bases and J dropped 5 bases, with 10 bases sitting between them. In DNA form, the CDR3 reads TGCAGCGTTGAGAAACTTTTATATGGCTACACCTTC. Translating gives CSVEKLLYGYTF.

This clonotype was observed at least ten times. The chain carries TRBV15 and TRBJ2-7; TRBD2 matches at 8 bases. CDR1 is LNHNV, CDR2 YYDKDF, per germline (reference sequence). The CDR3 extends over 16 amino acids. The trim removed 8 bases at V and 3 bases at J, leaving 15 bases unmatched. CDR3 residues: CATAVTGGGTYYEQYF. Written as DNA, the CDR3 is TGTGCCACCGCGGTGACTGGCGGGGGGACATACTACGAGCAGTACTTC.

This clonotype was detected ten times or more. The chain employs TRBV28 and TRBJ1-1; D gene ambiguous. This CDR3 comprises 14 residues. CDR1 is MDHEN and CDR2 is SYDVKM in the germline V gene. V was cut by 5 bases and J by 5 bases, with 15 bases left in between. The CDR3 coding sequence is TGTGCCAGCAGTCCAGCCGGTGAGGTAACTGAAGCTTTCTTT. Encoded protein: CASSPAGEVTEAFF.

This clonotype was observed at least ten times. The chain joins TRBV20-1 to TRBJ2-7, with 12 bases matching TRBD2. Trimming cost V 3 bases and J 3 bases; bases outside gene matches: 3. The CDR3 runs 14 residues. Germline lookup yields CDR1 DFQATT and CDR2 SNEGSKA (reference sequence). This chain's CDR3 is CSASRLAGVYEQYF. The CDR3 DNA is TGCAGTGCTAGTCGACTAGCGGGAGTCTACGAGCAGTACTTC.

This clonotype has a count of ten or more. The rearrangement links TRBV4-2 to TRBJ2-1; D is unclear. The CDR3 has 16 amino acids. With 0 bases removed from V and 3 bases from J, the gap between germline ends came to 12 bases. In germline, CDR1 is LGHNA, CDR2 YNFKEQ. This CDR3 is CASSQDLRVLYNEQFF. The CDR3 nucleotides are TGTGCCAGCAGCCAAGATTTAAGAGTCCTCTACAATGAGCAGTTCTTC.

This clonotype has a count of ten or more. The chain is built from TRBV6-5 and TRBJ2-1; D perhaps matches TRBD2 (6 bases). Germline V gene sequence: CDR1 MNHEY, CDR2 SVGAGI. The CDR3 has 14 residues. With 2 bases removed from V and 8 bases from J, the gap between germline ends came to 13 bases. The chain's CDR3 is CASSYAARGDEQFF. CDR3 coding DNA: TGTGCCAGCAGTTACGCAGCGCGGGGCGATGAGCAGTTCTTC.

This clonotype was observed many times. This chain links TRBV20-1 with TRBJ2-3; 10 nucleotides match TRBD2. Germline loops: CDR1 DFQATT, CDR2 SNEGSKA (reference sequence). CDR3 length: 16 residues. Trimming removed 3 bases from V and 0 bases from J; junction bases left unmatched: 6. The DNA of the CDR3 is TGCAGTGCTAGTTTAGGACTAGCGGTCAGCACAGATACGCAGTATTTT. This gives the protein CSASLGLAVSTDTQYF.